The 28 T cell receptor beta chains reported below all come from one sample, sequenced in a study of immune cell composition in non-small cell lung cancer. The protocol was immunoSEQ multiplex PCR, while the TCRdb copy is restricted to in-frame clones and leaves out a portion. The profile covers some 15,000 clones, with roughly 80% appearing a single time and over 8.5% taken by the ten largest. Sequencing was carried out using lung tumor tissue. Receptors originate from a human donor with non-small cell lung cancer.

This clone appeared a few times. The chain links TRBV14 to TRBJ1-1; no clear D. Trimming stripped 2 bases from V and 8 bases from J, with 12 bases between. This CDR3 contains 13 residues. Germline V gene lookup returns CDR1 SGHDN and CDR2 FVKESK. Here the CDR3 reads CASSQNNGREAFF. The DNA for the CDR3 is TGTGCCAGCAGCCAAAACAACGGGAGGGAAGCTTTCTTT.

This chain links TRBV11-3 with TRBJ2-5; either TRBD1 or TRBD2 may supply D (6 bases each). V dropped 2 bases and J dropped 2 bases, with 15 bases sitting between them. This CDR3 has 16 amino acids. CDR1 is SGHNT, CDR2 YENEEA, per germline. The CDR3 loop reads CASSLFSGGGQETQYF. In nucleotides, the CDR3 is TGTGCCAGCAGCTTATTTAGCGGAGGGGGGCAAGAGACCCAGTACTTC.

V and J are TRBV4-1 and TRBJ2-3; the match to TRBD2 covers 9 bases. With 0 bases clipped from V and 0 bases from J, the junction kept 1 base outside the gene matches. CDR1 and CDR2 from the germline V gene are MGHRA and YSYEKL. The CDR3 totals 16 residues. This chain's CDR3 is CASSQESGRSTDTQYF. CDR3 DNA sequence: TGCGCCAGCAGCCAAGAGAGCGGGAGGAGCACAGATACGCAGTATTTT.

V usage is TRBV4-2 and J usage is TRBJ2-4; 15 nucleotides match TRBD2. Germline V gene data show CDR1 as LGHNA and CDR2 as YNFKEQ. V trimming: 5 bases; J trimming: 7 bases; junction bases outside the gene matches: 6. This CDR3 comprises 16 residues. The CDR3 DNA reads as TGTGCCAGCAGCTCCCGGACTAGCGGGAGGGTTAACATTCAGTACTTC. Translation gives CASSSRTSGRVNIQYF.

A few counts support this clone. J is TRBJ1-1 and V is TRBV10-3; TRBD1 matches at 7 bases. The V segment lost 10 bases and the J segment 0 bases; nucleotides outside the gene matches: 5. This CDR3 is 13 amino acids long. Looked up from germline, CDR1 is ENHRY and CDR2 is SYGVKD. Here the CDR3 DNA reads TGTGCCAGCAGGGACAGCTTGAACACTGAAGCTTTCTTT. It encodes CASRDSLNTEAFF.

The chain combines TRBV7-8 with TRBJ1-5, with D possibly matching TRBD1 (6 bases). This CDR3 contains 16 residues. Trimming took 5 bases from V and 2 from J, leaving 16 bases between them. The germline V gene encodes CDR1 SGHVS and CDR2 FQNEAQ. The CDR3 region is CASSPSGGWGNQPQHF. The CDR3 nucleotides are TGTGCCAGCAGCCCGTCGGGGGGCTGGGGCAATCAGCCCCAGCATTTT.

The CDR3 sequence is CASSPGQGSGGYTF. The CDR3 nucleotides read TGTGCCAGTAGCCCGGGACAGGGGTCTGGTGGCTACACCTTC. The V and J genes are TRBV19 and TRBJ1-2, with TRBD1 matching 10 bases. Germline-derived CDR1 and CDR2 are LNHDA and SQIVND (reference sequence). Trimming took 6 bases from V and 7 from J; bases not matched to a gene: 8. This CDR3 contains 14 residues.

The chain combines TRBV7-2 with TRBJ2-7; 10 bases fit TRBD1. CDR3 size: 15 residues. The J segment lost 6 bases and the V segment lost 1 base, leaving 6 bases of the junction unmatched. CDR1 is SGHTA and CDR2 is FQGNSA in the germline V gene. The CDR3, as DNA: TGTGCCAGCAGCTTAGGGGGGACAGGGGCCTTCGAGCAGTACTTC. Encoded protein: CASSLGGTGAFEQYF.

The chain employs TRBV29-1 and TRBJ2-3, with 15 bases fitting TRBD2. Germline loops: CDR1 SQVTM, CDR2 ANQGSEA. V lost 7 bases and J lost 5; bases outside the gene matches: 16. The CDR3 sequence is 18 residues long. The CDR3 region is CSAPSGTSGRQFRDTQYF. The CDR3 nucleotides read TGCAGCGCCCCAAGCGGGACTAGCGGGAGGCAATTTCGAGATACGCAGTATTTT.

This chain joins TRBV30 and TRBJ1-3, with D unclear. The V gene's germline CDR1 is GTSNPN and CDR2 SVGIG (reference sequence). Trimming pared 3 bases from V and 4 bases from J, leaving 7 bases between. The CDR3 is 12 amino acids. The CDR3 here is CAWSAGGNTIYF. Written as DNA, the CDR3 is TGTGCCTGGAGCGCGGGGGGAAACACCATATATTTT.

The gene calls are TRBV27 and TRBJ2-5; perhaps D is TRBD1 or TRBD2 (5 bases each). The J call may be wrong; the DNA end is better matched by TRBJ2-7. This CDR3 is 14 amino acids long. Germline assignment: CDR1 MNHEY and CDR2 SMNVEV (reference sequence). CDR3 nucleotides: TGTGCCAGCAGTTTAAGTGGGGGAGTTTACGAGCAGTACTTC. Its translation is CASSLSGGVYEQYF.

The CDR3 here is CASSLEENGYEQYF. CDR3 in DNA: TGTGCCAGCAGCTTGGAAGAAAATGGCTACGAGCAGTACTTC. The chain recombines TRBV5-5 with TRBJ2-7; D unclear. Trimming took 0 bases from V and 3 from J, leaving 10 bases between them. The germline CDR1 and CDR2 sequences are SGHKS and YYEKEE (reference sequence). This CDR3 contains 14 residues. Filled out from reference TRBV5-5 and TRBJ2-7, the complete variable domain reads DAGVTQSPTHLIKTRGQQVTLRCSPISGHKSVSWYQQVLGQGPQFIFQYYEKEERGRGNFPDRFSARQFPNYSSELNVNALLLGDSALYLCASSLEENGYEQYFGPGTRLTVT.

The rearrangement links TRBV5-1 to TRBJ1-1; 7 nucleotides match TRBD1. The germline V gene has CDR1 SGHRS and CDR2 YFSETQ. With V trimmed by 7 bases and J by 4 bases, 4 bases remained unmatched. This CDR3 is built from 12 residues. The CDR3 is CASQQGSTEAFF. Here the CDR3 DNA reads TGCGCCAGCCAACAGGGGAGCACTGAAGCTTTCTTT.

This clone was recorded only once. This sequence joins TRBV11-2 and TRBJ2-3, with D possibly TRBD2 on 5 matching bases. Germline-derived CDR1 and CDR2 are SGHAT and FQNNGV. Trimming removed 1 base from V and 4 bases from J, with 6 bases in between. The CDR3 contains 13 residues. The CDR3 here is CASSLAGSDTQYF. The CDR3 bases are TGTGCCAGCAGCTTAGCGGGATCAGATACGCAGTATTTT.

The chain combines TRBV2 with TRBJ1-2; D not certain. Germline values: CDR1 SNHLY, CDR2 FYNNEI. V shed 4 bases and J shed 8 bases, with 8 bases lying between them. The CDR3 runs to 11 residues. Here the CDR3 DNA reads TGTGCCAGCAGTGCTATGAGAGGCTACACCTTC. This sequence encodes CASSAMRGYTF.

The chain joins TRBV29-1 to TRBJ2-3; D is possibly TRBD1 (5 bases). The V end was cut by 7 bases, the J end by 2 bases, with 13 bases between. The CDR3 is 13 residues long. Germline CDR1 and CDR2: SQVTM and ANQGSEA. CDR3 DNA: TGCAGCGCCGGGCCAGGGATCACAGATACGCAGTATTTT. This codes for CSAGPGITDTQYF.

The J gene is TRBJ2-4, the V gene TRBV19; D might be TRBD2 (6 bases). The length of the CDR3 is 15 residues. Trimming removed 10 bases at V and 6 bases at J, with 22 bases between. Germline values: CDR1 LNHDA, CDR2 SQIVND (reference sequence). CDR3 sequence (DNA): TGTGCCACCACCATGCGGGAAGGGGTCGGAAACATTCAGTACTTC. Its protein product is CATTMREGVGNIQYF.

The CDR3, as DNA: TGTGCCAGCAGCACCCGACGGGGCGCGGGAGTCAGGAATGAGCAGTTCTTC. This encodes CASSTRRGAGVRNEQFF. The chain combines TRBV7-3 with TRBJ2-1; 7 nucleotides match TRBD2. The junction had 17 bases not matched to a gene; V was cut back by 5 bases and J by 7 bases. Germline V gives CDR1 SGHTA, CDR2 FQGTGA. CDR3 length equals 17 residues. Complete variable domain (other parts from reference TRBV7-3 and TRBJ2-1): GAGVSQTPSNKVTEKGKYVELRCDPISGHTALYWYRQSLGQGPEFLIYFQGTGAADDSGLPNDRFFAVRPEGSVSTLKIQRTERGDSAVYLCASSTRRGAGVRNEQFFGPGTRLTVL.

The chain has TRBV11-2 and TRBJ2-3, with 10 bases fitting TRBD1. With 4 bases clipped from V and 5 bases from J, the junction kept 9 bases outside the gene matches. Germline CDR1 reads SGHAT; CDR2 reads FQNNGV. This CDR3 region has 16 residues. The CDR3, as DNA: TGTGCCAGCAGCTCTACCGGACAGGGGGATATAGATACGCAGTATTTT. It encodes CASSSTGQGDIDTQYF.

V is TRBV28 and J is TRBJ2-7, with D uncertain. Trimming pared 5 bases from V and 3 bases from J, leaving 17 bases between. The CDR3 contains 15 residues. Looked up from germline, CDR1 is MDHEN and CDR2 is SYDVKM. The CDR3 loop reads CASSPGAARFYEQYF. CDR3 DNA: TGTGCCAGCAGTCCCGGCGCGGCCCGATTCTACGAGCAGTACTTC.

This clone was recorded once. The CDR3 DNA reads as TGTGCCATCAGTGGGTCGGGCGGGTTAGGGTACAATGAGCAGTTCTTC. As protein: CAISGSGGLGYNEQFF. J is TRBJ2-1 and V is TRBV10-3, with D maybe TRBD2 (5 bases). Trimming left V 4 bases short and J 4 bases short, with 17 bases between. Per the germline V gene, CDR1 is ENHRY and CDR2 is SYGVKD. The CDR3 has 16 amino acids.

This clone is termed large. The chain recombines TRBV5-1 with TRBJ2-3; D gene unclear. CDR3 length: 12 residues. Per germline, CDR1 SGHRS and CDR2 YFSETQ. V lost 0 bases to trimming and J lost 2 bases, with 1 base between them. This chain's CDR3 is CASSLDTDTQYF. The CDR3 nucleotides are TGCGCCAGCAGCTTGGACACAGATACGCAGTATTTT.

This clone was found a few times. The CDR3, as DNA: TGTGCCAGCAGCTTAGTACTAGCGGGAGCCAATGAGCAGTTCTTC. Protein product: CASSLVLAGANEQFF. This sequence joins TRBV7-3 and TRBJ2-1; 11 bases match TRBD2. Germline CDR1 reads SGHTA; CDR2 reads FQGTGA. The CDR3 spans 15 residues. With V trimmed by 2 bases and J by 6 bases, 3 bases remained unmatched.

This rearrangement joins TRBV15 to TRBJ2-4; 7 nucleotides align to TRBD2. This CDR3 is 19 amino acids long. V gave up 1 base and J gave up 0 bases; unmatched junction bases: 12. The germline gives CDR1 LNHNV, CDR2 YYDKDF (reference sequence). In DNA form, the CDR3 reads TGTGCCACCAGCAGAGGGGGGGGAAGTTTGGCGGTAGCCAAAAACATTCAGTACTTC. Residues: CATSRGGGSLAVAKNIQYF.

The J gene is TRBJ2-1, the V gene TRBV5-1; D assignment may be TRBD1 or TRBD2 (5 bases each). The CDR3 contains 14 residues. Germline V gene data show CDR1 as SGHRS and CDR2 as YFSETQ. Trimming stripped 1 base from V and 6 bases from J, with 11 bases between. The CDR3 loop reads CASSLSGTINEQFF. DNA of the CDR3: TGCGCCAGCAGCTTGTCGGGGACCATCAATGAGCAGTTCTTC.

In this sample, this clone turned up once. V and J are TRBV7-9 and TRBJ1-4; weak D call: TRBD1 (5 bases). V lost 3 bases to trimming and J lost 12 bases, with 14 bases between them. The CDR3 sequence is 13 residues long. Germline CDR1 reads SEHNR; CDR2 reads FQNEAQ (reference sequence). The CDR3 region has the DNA TGTGCCAGCAGCTTGGAGGCGGGGGGGGAACTGTTTTTT. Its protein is CASSLEAGGELFF.

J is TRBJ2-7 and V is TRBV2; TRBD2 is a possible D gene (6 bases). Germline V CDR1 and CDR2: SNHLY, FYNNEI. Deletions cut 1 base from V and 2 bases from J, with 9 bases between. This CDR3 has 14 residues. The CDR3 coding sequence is TGTGCCAGCAGTGAAGGGCTAGCGCCCTACGAGCAGTACTTC. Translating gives CASSEGLAPYEQYF.

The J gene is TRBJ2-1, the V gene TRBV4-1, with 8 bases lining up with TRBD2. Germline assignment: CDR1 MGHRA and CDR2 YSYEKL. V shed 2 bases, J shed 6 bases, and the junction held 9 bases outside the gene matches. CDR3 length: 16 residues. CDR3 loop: CASSQPAGTSSNEQFF. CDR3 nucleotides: TGCGCCAGCAGCCAACCCGCGGGGACTAGTTCCAATGAGCAGTTCTTC.